A single sample is the source of the 4 T cell receptor beta chains below, sequenced in a study of T cell changes during pregnancy in multiple sclerosis. The table came from immunoSEQ multiplex PCR; TCRdb's copy has only in-frame clones and leaves some out. The table shows tens of thousands of clones, with over 90% occurring only once. The specimen comprised CD8+ T cells from peripheral blood mononuclear cells, sampled in the third trimester of pregnancy. The receptors here all came from a female donor with multiple sclerosis, enrolled in a pregnancy study.

This clone was observed a few times. V usage is TRBV7-9 and J usage is TRBJ1-1; TRBD1 is a possible D gene (5 bases). The ends were cut back, 5 bases at V and 7 bases at J, with 11 bases in the middle. CDR1 is SEHNR and CDR2 is FQNEAQ in the germline V gene (reference sequence). This CDR3 is 12 amino acids long. The CDR3 DNA sequence: TGTGCCAGCAGCGCACTGGGGGGTGAAGCTTTCTTT. Its translation is CASSALGGEAFF.

V and J are TRBV7-9 and TRBJ2-3; no clear D. The CDR3 contains 12 residues. V gave up 5 bases and J gave up 7 bases, with 10 bases separating them. The germline CDR1 and CDR2 sequences are SEHNR and FQNEAQ (reference sequence). CDR3 region: CASSGSLNTQYF. In DNA, the CDR3 is TGTGCCAGCAGCGGCTCGTTGAATACGCAGTATTTT.

V and J are TRBV19 and TRBJ1-1; no firm D call. The germline V gene encodes CDR1 LNHDA and CDR2 SQIVND (reference sequence). The CDR3 length is 13 residues. Trimming cost V 7 bases and J 4 bases, with 13 bases left between them. The CDR3 nucleotides are TGTGCCAGTAACGGTTTAACGCTCACTGAAGCTTTCTTT. It yields the protein CASNGLTLTEAFF.

V gene TRBV4-2 combines with J gene TRBJ2-7, with D possibly being TRBD2 (6 bases). Germline V lookup: CDR1 LGHNA, CDR2 YNFKEQ. CDR3 size: 15 residues. The V gene lost 1 base and the J gene lost 2 bases, with 12 bases spanning the gap. CDR3 sequence: CASSQGVAGTYEQYF. In DNA, the CDR3 is TGTGCCAGCAGCCAAGGAGTGGCGGGAACCTACGAGCAGTACTTC.